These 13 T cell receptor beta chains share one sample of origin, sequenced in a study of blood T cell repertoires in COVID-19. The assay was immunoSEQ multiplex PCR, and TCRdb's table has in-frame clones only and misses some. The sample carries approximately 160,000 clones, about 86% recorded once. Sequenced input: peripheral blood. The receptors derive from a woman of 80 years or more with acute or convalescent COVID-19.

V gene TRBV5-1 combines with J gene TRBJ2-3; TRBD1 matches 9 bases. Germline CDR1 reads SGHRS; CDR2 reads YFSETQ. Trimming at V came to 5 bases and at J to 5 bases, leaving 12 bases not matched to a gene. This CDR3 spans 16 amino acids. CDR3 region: CASSFGTGPAVDTQYF. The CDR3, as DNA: TGCGCCAGCAGTTTTGGGACAGGGCCAGCTGTAGATACGCAGTATTTT.

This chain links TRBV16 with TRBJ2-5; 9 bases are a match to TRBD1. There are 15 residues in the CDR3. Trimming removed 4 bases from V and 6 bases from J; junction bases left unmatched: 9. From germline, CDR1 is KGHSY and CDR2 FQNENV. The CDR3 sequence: CASSPGTGPGKTQYF. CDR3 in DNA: TGTGCCAGCAGCCCGGGGACAGGGCCCGGGAAGACCCAGTACTTC.

The CDR3 nucleotides read TGTGCCAGCAGCCTAGGGGGCAGAGAGCCCCAGCATTTT. Translating gives CASSLGGREPQHF. The rearrangement links TRBV7-3 to TRBJ1-5; 7 bases agree with TRBD1. V was pared by 5 bases and J by 8 bases, with 6 bases of the junction left unmatched. Germline-derived CDR1 and CDR2 are SGHTA and FQGTGA. CDR3 length: 13 residues.

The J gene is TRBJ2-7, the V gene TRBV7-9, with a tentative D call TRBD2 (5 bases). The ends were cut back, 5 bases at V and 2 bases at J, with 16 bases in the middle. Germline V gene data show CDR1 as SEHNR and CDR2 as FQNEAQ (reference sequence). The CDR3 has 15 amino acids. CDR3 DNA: TGTGCCAGCAGCCTTTCCGGGATCCTGGCCTACGAGCAGTACTTC. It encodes CASSLSGILAYEQYF. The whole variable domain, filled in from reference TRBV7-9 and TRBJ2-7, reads DTGVSQNPRHKITKRGQNVTFRCDPISEHNRLYWYRQTLGQGPEFLTYFQNEAQLEKSRLLSDRFSAERPKGSFSTLEIQRTEQGDSAMYLCASSLSGILAYEQYFGPGTRLTVT.

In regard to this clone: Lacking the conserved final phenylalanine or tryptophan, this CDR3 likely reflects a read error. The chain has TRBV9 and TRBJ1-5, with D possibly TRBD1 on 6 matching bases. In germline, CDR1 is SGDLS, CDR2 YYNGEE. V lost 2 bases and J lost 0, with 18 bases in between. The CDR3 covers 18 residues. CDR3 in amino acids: CASSVTRGQTISNQPQHL. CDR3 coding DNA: TGTGCCAGCAGCGTCACCCGAGGACAGACTATTAGCAATCAGCCCCAGCATCTT.

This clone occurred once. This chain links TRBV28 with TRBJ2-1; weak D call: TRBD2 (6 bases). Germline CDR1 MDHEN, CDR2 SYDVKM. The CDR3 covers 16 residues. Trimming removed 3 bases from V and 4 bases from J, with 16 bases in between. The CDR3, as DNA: TGTGCCAGCAGTTTGCTGCGGGGCGCGAAGTACAATGAGCAGTTCTTC. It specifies CASSLLRGAKYNEQFF.

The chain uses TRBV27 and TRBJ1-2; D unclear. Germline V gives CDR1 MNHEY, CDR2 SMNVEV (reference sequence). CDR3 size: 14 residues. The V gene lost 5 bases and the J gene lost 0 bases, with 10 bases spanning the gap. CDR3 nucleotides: TGTGCCAGCAGTAGACATACGACTAACTATGGCTACACCTTC. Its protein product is CASSRHTTNYGYTF.

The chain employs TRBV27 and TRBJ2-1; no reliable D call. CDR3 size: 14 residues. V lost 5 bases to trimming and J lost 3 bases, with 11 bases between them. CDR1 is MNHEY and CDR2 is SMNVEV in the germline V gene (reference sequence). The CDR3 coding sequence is TGTGCCAGCAGTCCTATTCCGATCTACAATGAGCAGTTCTTC. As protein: CASSPIPIYNEQFF.

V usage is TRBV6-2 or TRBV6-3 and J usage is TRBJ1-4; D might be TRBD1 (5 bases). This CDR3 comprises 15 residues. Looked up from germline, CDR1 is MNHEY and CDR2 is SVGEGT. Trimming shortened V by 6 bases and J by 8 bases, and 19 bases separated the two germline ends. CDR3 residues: CASSWTSAGEEKLFF. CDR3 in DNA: TGTGCCAGCAGCTGGACCTCAGCGGGGGAAGAAAAACTGTTTTTT.

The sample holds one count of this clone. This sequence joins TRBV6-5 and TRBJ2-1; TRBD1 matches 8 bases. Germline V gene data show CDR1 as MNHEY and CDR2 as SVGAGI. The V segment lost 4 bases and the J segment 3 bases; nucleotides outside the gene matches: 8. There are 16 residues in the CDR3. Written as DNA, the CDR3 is TGTGCCAGCAGTTCTACACCGGGACAGGACTACAATGAGCAGTTCTTC. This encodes CASSSTPGQDYNEQFF.

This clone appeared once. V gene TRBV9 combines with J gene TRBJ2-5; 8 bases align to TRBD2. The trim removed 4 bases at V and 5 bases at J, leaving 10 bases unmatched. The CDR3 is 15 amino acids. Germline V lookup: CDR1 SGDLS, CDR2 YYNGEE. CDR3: CASSLSGSAAETQYF. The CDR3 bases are TGTGCCAGCAGCCTAAGCGGGAGCGCGGCGGAGACCCAGTACTTC.

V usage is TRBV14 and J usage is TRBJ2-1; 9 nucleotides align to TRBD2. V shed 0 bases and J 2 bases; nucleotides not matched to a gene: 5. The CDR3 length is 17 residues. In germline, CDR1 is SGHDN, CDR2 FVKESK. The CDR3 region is CASSQDHGGRAYNEQFF. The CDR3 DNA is TGTGCCAGCAGCCAAGATCACGGCGGGAGGGCCTACAATGAGCAGTTCTTC. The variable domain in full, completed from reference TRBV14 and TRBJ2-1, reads EAGVTQFPSHSVIEKGQTVTLRCDPISGHDNLYWYRRVMGKEIKFLLHFVKESKQDESGMPNNRFLAERTGGTYSTLKVQPAELEDSGVYFCASSQDHGGRAYNEQFFGPGTRLTVL.

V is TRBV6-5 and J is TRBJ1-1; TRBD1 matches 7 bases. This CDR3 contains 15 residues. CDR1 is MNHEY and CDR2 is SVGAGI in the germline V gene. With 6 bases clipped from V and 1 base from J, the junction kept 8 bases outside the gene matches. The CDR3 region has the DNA TGTGCCAGCAGCCGACAGGGCCGGGGGAACACTGAAGCTTTCTTT. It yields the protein CASSRQGRGNTEAFF.